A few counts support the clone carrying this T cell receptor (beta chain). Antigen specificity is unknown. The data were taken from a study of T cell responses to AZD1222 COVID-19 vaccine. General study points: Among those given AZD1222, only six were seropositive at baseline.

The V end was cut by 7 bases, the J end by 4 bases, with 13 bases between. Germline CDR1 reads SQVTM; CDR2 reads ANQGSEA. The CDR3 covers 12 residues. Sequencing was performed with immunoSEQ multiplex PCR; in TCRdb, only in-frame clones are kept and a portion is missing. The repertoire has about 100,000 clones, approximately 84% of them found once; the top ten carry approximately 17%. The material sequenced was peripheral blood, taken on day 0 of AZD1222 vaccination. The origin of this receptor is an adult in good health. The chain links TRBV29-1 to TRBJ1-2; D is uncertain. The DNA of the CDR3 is TGCAGCGATCAGGACGGGAGCTATGGCTACACCTTC. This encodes CSDQDGSYGYTF. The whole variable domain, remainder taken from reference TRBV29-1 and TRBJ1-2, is SAVISQKPSRDICQRGTSLTIQCQVDSQVTMMFWYRQQPGQSLTLIATANQGSEATYESGFVIDKFPISRPNLTFSTLTVSNMSPEDSSIYLCSDQDGSYGYTFGSGTRLTVV.